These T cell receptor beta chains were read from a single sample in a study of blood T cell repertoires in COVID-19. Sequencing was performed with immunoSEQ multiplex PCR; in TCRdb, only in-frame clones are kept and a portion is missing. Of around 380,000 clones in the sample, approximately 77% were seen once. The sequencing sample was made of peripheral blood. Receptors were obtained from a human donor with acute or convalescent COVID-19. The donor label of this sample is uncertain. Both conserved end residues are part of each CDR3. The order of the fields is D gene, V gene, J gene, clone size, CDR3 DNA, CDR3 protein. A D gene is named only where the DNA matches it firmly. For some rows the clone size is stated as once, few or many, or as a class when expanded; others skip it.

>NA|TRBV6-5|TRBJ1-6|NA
TGTGCCAGCGGGAGGGTTAATAATTCACCCCTCCACTTT
CASGRVNNSPLHF
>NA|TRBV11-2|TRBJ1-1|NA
TGTGCCAGCGGGGCGTTCACTGAAGCTTTCTTT
CASGAFTEAFF
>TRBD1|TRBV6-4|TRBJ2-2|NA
TGTGCCAGCAGCCGGGACAGGGGAGGCACCGGGGAGCTGTTTTTT
CASSRDRGGTGELFF
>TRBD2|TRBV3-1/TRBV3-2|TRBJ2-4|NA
TGTGCCAGCAGCCAGGGACGGGGAGGGAAAAACATTCAGTACTTC
CASSQGRGGKNIQYF
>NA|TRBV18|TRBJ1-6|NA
TGTGCCAGCTCACCACGGCAGGAATCACCCCTCCACTTT
CASSPRQESPLHF
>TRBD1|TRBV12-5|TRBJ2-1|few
TGTGCTAGTGGTTTGGTCACAGGGGGATCGTACAATGAGCAGTTCTTC
CASGLVTGGSYNEQFF
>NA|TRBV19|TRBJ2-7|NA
TGTGCCAGTAGTGCCCAAGAGGGTTACTACGAGCAGTACTTC
CASSAQEGYYEQYF
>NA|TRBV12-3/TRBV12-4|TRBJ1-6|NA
TGTGCCAGCAGCCGTCGGGATTCACCCCTCCACTTT
CASSRRDSPLHF
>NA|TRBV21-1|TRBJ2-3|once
TGTGCCAGCAGCAAAGGGTGGACAGACTTCAGCACAGATACGCAGTATTTT
CASSKGWTDFSTDTQYF
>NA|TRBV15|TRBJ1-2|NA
TGTGCCACCAGCCAAGAACAGGGATTTTACGGCTACACCTTC
CATSQEQGFYGYTF
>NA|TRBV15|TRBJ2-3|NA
TGTGCCACCAGCCGGGACTCAGGGTTCGATACGCAGTATTTT
CATSRDSGFDTQYF
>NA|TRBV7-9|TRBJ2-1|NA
TGTGCCAGCAGCTTAGTTGCAGGGTCCTCCTACAATGAGCAGTTCTTC
CASSLVAGSSYNEQFF
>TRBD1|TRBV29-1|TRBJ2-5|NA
TGCAGCGTTTGGGGCAGGGGGTTCCAAGAGACCCAGTACTTC
CSVWGRGFQETQYF
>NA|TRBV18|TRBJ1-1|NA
TGTGCCAGCTCACCAACACAGAACACTGAAGCTTTCTTT
CASSPTQNTEAFF
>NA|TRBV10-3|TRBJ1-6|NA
TGTGCCATCAGTGATCAGGTTAATTCACCCCTCCACTTT
CAISDQVNSPLHF
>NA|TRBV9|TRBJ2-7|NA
TGTGCCAGCAGCGTAGATTGGGATGGCGGTAGCGGCTACGAGCAGTACTTC
CASSVDWDGGSGYEQYF
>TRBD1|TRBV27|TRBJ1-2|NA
TGTGCCAGCAGTTTAACGGTCCAGGGGGCGAGCTACACCTTC
CASSLTVQGASYTF
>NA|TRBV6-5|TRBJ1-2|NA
TGTGCCAGCAGTTACTCACGCCAGGCCAAGATCAATGGCTACACCTTC
CASSYSRQAKINGYTF
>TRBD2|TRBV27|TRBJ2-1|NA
TGTGCCAGCAGAAAAGCGGGAATATCCTACAATGAGCAGTTCTTC
CASRKAGISYNEQFF
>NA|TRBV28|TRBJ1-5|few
TGTGCCAGCAGTTTCGGGGTGACTAGCAATCAGCCCCAGCATTTT
CASSFGVTSNQPQHF
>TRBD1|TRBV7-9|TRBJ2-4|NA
TGTGCCAGCAGTCCAGGGGGCGCTGACAAAAACATTCAGTACTTC
CASSPGGADKNIQYF
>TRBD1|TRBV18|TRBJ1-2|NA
TGTGCCAGCTCGCTTAGGACAGGAGAAGGCTACACCTTC
CASSLRTGEGYTF
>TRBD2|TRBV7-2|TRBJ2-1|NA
TGTGCCAGCAGCCTAACGGGGGGACTCCTGAGCTCCTACAATGAGCAGTTCTTC
CASSLTGGLLSSYNEQFF
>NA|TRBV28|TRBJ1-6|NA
TGTGCCAGCAGTTCTCTGGCCAATTCACCCCTCCACTTT
CASSSLANSPLHF
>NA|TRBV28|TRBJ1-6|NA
TGTGCCAGCAGTTTACTCCAGGGATCGGCGTATAATTCACCCCTCCACTTT
CASSLLQGSAYNSPLHF
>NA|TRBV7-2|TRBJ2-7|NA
TGTGCCAGCAGCTTAGGAGGTGGTCCCTACGAGCAGTACTTC
CASSLGGGPYEQYF
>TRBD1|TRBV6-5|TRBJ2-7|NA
TGTGCCAGCAGGGGGACCGGGACAGGGAAGACCGAGCAGTACTTC
CASRGTGTGKTEQYF
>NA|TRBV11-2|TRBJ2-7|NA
TGTGCCAGCAGCTTAGACGGCTCAGGGGTCTACGAGCAGTACTTC
CASSLDGSGVYEQYF
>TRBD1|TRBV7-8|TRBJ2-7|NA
TGTGCCAGCAGCTTCGGGACAGGTTTTTCCTACGAGCAGTACTTC
CASSFGTGFSYEQYF
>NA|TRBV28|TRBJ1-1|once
TGTGCCAGCAGTTCTCTACGGCAGGGGACTGAAGCTTTCTTT
CASSSLRQGTEAFF
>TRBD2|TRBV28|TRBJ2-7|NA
TGTGCCAGCAGTTTATCGGCGGGGGGGCTGTACGAGCAGTACTTC
CASSLSAGGLYEQYF
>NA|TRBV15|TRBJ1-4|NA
TGTGCCACCAGCAGAGATCTGGGCGGGAATGAAAAACTGTTTTTT
CATSRDLGGNEKLFF
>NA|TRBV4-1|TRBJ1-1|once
TGCGCCAGCAGTACCGAGGGGAACACTGAAGCTTTCTTT
CASSTEGNTEAFF
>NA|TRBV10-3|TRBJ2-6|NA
TGTGCCATCGGAGAGACAGTATCTGGGGCCAACGTCCTGACTTTC
CAIGETVSGANVLTF
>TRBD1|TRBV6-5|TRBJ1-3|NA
TGTGCCAGCAATAAACAGGGGGCCCGAAACACCATATATTTT
CASNKQGARNTIYF
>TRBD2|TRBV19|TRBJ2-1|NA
TGTGCCACCAAAAACTCGGGGGGTAATGAGCAGTTCTTC
CATKNSGGNEQFF
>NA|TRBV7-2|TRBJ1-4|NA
TGTGCCAGCAGCTTAGGGTGGCAGGGACTGGGCAAACTGTTTTTT
CASSLGWQGLGKLFF
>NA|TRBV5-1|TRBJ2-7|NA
TGCGCCAGCAGCTTGGTGCCGGGACAATCCTACGAGCAGTACTTC
CASSLVPGQSYEQYF
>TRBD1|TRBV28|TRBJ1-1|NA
TGTGCCAGCATACCAGGGGGGTTGAACACTGAAGCTTTCTTT
CASIPGGLNTEAFF
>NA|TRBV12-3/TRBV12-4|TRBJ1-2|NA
TGTGCCAGCAGTTTGGGAGTCGGTGGCTACACCTTC
CASSLGVGGYTF
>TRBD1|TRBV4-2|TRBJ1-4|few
TGTGCCAGCAGCCAAGATAGGGGGACAGGGGATGAAAAACTGTTTTTT
CASSQDRGTGDEKLFF
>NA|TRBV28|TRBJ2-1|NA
TGTGCCAGCAGTTTGGCCCCCCAGCAGGGGGGTGAGCAGTTCTTC
CASSLAPQQGGEQFF
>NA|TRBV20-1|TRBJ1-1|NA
TGCAGTGCTAGTCCCCAGAACACTGAAGCTTTCTTT
CSASPQNTEAFF
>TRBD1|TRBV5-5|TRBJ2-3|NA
TGTGCCAGCAGCTTGGCCAGGGGGAACCCAGATACGCAGTATTTT
CASSLARGNPDTQYF
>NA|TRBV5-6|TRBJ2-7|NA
TGTGCCAGCAGCTTGTTTAGTGGATCGACAGGGCAGTACTTC
CASSLFSGSTGQYF
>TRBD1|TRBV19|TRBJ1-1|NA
TGTGCCAGTAGTATAGCTGACAGGGGGCGAGTGAACACTGAAGCTTTCTTT
CASSIADRGRVNTEAFF
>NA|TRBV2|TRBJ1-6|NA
TGTGCCAGCCAACAGTTCTATAATTCACCCCTCCACTTT
CASQQFYNSPLHF
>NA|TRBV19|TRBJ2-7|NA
TGTGCCAGTAGTATCAGGAGGGAGTACGTACACGAGCAGTACTTC
CASSIRREYVHEQYF
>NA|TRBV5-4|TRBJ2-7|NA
TGTGCCAGCAGCTTGGAATCCGGGAGTGGGGAGCAGTACTTC
CASSLESGSGEQYF
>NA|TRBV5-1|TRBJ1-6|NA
TGCGCCAGCAGCTTTTGGGAGAATAATTCACCCCTCCACTTT
CASSFWENNSPLHF
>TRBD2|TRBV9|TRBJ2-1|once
TGTGCCAGCAGCGGGGGACTAGCGGGAGGGCCGGTGCAGTTCTTC
CASSGGLAGGPVQFF
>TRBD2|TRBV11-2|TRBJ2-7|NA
TGTGCCAGCAGCTTAGGGACTAGCGCTTCCTACGAGCAGTACTTC
CASSLGTSASYEQYF
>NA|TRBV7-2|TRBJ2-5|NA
TGTGCCAGCAGCTTAGCGGGGCCCCAAGAGACCCAGTACTTC
CASSLAGPQETQYF
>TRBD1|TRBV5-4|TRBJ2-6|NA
TGTGCCAGCAGTGGGGACAGGGTGGCTGGGGCCAACGTCCTGACTTTC
CASSGDRVAGANVLTF
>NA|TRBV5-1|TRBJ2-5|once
TGCGCCAGCAGCCAGGGCGGAGAGACCCAGTACTTC
CASSQGGETQYF